The rows below give T cell receptor beta chains drawn from one sample of a study of early T cells in non-severe SARS-CoV-2 infection. Via MiXCR, TCRdb re-called the 5' RACE reads, giving one row per CDR3 protein. The sample includes fewer than 40,000 distinct CDR3 sequences, 5.7% of them seen just once. Sequencing input: whole blood. Every receptor here comes from an adult who was a healthcare worker with PCR-confirmed SARS-CoV-2 infection or an uninfected control (not recorded which). Both conserved end residues are part of each CDR3. A D gene is named only where the DNA matches it firmly. A row's size may be missing; if present it is once, few, many or a size class.

V gene	J gene	clone size	D gene	CDR3 protein	CDR3 DNA
TRBV6-2/TRBV6-3	TRBJ2-6	few	TRBD2	CASRRGVGLATGANVLTF	TGTGCCAGCCGCCGAGGGGTAGGACTAGCGACAGGGGCCAACGTCCTGACTTTC
TRBV7-8	TRBJ2-3	few	TRBD2	CASSLQAGPGTDTQYF	TGTGCCAGCAGCTTACAAGCGGGGCCTGGCACAGATACGCAGTATTTT
TRBV10-1	TRBJ2-5	few	TRBD2	CASSETAGEGKTQYF	TGCGCCAGCAGTGAGACGGCGGGAGAGGGAAAGACCCAGTACTTC
TRBV18	TRBJ2-5	.	TRBD1	CASSPGDRETQYF	TGTGCCAGCTCACCCGGGGACAGAGAGACCCAGTACTTC
TRBV5-4	TRBJ2-5	many	TRBD2	CASSLDSLADAETQYF	TGTGCCAGCAGCTTGGATAGCCTAGCGGACGCCGAGACCCAGTACTTC
TRBV11-2	TRBJ2-3	many	.	CASTSGSRATDTQYF	TGTGCCAGCACCTCGGGGAGCAGAGCCACAGATACGCAGTATTTT
TRBV3-1	TRBJ2-5	.	.	CASSQGGQETQYF	TGTGCCAGCAGCCAAGGGGGCCAAGAGACCCAGTACTTC
TRBV12-3/TRBV12-4	TRBJ2-4	.	.	CASSPGTTILPDF	TGTGCCAGCAGCCCCGGGACAACAATCCTTCCGGACTTC
TRBV29-1	TRBJ2-3	many	.	CSAPGDSYTDTQYF	TGCAGCGCCCCCGGAGACTCCTACACAGATACGCAGTATTTT
TRBV18	TRBJ2-5	.	.	CASSPPQETQYF	TGTGCCAGCTCACCACCCCAAGAGACCCAGTACTTC
TRBV11-2	TRBJ2-5	many	.	CASSLGPQETQYF	TGTGCCAGCAGCTTAGGCCCTCAAGAGACCCAGTACTTC
TRBV7-6	TRBJ1-1	many	.	CASSLMGNTEAFF	TGTGCCAGCAGCTTAATGGGAAATACTGAAGCTTTCTTT
TRBV6-1	TRBJ2-1	many	.	CASSGSGARDYNEQFF	TGTGCCAGCAGTGGATCTGGGGCCCGGGACTACAATGAGCAGTTCTTC
TRBV5-4	TRBJ2-3	many	TRBD2	CASSLRTSGASTDTQYF	TGTGCCAGCAGCTTGAGGACTAGCGGGGCTAGCACAGATACGCAGTATTTT
TRBV7-9	TRBJ1-1	many	.	CASSLAGMEGAEAFF	TGTGCCAGCAGCTTAGCGGGCATGGAGGGCGCTGAAGCTTTCTTT
TRBV15	TRBJ1-5	many	.	CATSRDGPAHNQPQHF	TGTGCCACCAGCAGAGATGGGCCAGCCCACAATCAGCCCCAGCATTTT
TRBV27	TRBJ2-1	many	.	CASSLVDSLHEQFF	TGTGCCAGCAGTTTAGTTGACAGTTTGCATGAGCAGTTCTTC